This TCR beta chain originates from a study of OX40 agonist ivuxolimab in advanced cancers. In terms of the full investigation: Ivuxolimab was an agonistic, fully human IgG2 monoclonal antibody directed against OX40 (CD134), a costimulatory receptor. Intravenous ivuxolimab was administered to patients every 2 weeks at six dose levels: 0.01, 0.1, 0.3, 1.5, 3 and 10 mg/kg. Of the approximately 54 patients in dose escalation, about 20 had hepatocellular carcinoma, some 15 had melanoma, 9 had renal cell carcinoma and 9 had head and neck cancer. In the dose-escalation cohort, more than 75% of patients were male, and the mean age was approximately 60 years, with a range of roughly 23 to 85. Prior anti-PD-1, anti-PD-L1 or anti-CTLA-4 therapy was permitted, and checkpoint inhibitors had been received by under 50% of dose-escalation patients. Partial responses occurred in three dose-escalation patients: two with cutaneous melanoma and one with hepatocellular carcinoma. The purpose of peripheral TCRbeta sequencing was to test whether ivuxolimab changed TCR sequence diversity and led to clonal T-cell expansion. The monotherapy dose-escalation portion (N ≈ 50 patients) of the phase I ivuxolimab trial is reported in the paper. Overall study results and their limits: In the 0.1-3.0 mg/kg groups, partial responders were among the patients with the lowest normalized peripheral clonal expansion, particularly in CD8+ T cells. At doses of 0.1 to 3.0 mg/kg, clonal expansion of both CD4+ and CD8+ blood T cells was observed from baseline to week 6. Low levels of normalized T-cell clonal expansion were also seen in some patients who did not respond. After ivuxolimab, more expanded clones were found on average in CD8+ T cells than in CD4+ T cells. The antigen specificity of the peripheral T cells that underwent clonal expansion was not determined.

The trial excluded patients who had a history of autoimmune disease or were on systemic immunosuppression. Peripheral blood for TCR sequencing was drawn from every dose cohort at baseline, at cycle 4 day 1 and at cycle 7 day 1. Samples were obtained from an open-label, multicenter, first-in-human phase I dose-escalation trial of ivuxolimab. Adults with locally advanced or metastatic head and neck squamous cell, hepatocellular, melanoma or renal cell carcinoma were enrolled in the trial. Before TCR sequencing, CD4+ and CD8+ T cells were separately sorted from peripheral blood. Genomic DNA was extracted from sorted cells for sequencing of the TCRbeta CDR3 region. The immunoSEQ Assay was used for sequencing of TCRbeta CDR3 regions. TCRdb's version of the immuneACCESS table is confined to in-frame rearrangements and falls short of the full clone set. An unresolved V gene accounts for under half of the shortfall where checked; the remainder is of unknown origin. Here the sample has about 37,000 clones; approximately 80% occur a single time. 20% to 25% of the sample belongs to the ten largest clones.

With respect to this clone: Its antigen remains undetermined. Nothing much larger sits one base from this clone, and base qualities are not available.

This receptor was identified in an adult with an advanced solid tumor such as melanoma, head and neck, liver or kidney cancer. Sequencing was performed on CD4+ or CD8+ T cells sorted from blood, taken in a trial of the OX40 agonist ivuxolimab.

The nucleotides read TGTGCCAGTAGCGACAGCGCAACCGCCTACGAGCAGTACTTC. The resulting protein is CASSDSATAYEQYF. The V and J genes are TRBV19 and TRBJ2-7; TRBD1 is a possible D gene, resting on 5 matching bases. V sheds 6 bases and J sheds 2 bases, leaving 14 bases between their ends. The CDR3 covers 14 residues, taking in both the cysteine and the phenylalanine. Just the 42-base CDR3 DNA is kept, in frame starting at base 1. Sequences LNHDA (CDR1) and SQIVND (CDR2) are obtained from the germline V gene (reference sequence).